This T cell receptor (beta chain) was observed in a study of cytomegalovirus exposure and HLA in healthy donors. Study results and caveats: Highest at DRB1 and lowest at HLA-C, TCR association rates differed among HLA loci in a later analysis.

J was trimmed by 5 bases and V by 3 bases; bases with no gene match: 0. Germline CDR1 is DFQATT and CDR2 is SNEGSKA (reference sequence). This CDR3 is built from 11 residues. There are a few counts of this clone. What it binds is not known. The same CDR3 also results from other DNA sequences found in this sample. Use of 60 Vbeta and 13 Jbeta primers characterized the PCR. Using immunoSEQ multiplex PCR, the repertoire was profiled, and TCRdb retains in-frame clones only, with some absent. The sample contains 130,000 to 150,000 clones, around three fifths of which appear only once. This rearrangement joins TRBV20-1 to TRBJ1-2; 7 bases agree with TRBD1. The sequenced sample consisted of PBMCs. The clonotype originates from a young woman in good health and CMV-seropositive. The CDR3 protein is CSARTGYGYTF. The CDR3 DNA sequence: TGCAGTGCTAGGACAGGGTATGGCTACACCTTC.